This T cell receptor (beta chain) was identified in a study of post-analysis software for immune sequencing data. Study background: Progressive-relapsing, secondary progressive and relapsing-remitting multiple sclerosis were among the disease courses included.

V gave up 0 bases and J gave up 6 bases, with 13 bases separating them. Germline V lookup: CDR1 SGHRS, CDR2 YFSETQ. The CDR3 is 15 amino acids. Concerning this clonotype: Its target is unknown.

Study-level points and caveats: Same-batch samples co-clustered strongly by F measure. Relative to controls, patients had roughly five TRBV segments at higher frequency, with TRBV5-6, TRBV5-1 and TRBV20-1 among these. Significantly lower normalized Chao1 diversity was found in patients with multiple sclerosis relative to controls.

TCR beta cDNA libraries had unique molecular identifiers. T cells numbering about 0.9 to 10 million yielded cDNA molecules that totaled approximately 500,000. TCRdb re-called the PCR reads through MiXCR, storing one row per CDR3 protein. This sample carries about 820,000 distinct CDR3 sequences, roughly 50% of them seen once, and the ten largest clones take roughly 4.4%. This sequence was found in a girl between 5 and 17 years old with multiple sclerosis. The V call is TRBV5-1, the J call TRBJ2-1, with D possibly TRBD2 on 7 matching bases. The sample taken for sequencing was blood. CDR3 DNA sequence: TGCGCCAGCAGCTTGGAACGGGGGGCGGGCAATGAGCAGTTCTTC. It is translated as CASSLERGAGNEQFF.